These T cell receptor beta chains were read from a single sample in a study of control samples from healthy donors and cancer patients. Sequencing was performed with immunoSEQ multiplex PCR; in TCRdb, only in-frame clones are kept and a portion is missing. The table lists 75,000 to 90,000 clones, approximately 89% of them singletons. The material sequenced was blood. These receptors all stem from a man aged 45 to 65 in good health. Each CDR3 is given with its conserved first and last residue. A D gene is named only where the DNA matches it firmly. The size entry is marked missing in some rows and otherwise reads once, few, many or a size class.

d_gene	v_gene	abundance	len	j_gene	CDR3aa	CDR3nt
NA	TRBV6-4	NA	16	TRBJ2-3	CASSPSPGPRTDTQYF	TGTGCCAGCAGCCCATCACCGGGACCCCGCACAGATACGCAGTATTTT
TRBD1	TRBV19	NA	16	TRBJ1-5	CASLPGQWRNNQPQHF	TGTGCCAGCTTGCCGGGACAGTGGAGGAACAATCAGCCCCAGCATTTT
NA	TRBV24-1	NA	13	TRBJ1-1	CATAAVCNTEAFF	TGTGCCACTGCGGCGGTGTGCAACACTGAAGCTTTCTTT
TRBD1	TRBV18	NA	14	TRBJ1-5	CASSPDRGAQPQHF	TGTGCCAGCTCACCGGACAGGGGGGCTCAGCCCCAGCATTTT
TRBD1	TRBV6-2/TRBV6-3	NA	14	TRBJ1-2	CASSYGQGVYGYTF	TGTGCCAGCAGTTACGGACAGGGAGTCTATGGCTACACCTTC
NA	TRBV3-1/TRBV3-2	NA	13	TRBJ1-3	CASSHSGGNTIYF	TGTGCCAGCAGCCATTCGGGCGGAAACACCATATATTTT
NA	TRBV18	NA	15	TRBJ1-5	CASSPQGIRNQPQHF	TGTGCCAGCTCACCACAGGGTATAAGGAATCAGCCCCAGCATTTT
NA	TRBV5-5	NA	12	TRBJ2-1	CASSPQGNEQFF	TGTGCCAGCAGCCCCCAGGGAAATGAGCAGTTCTTC
NA	TRBV9	few	14	TRBJ1-6	CASSVEGNNSPLHF	TGTGCCAGCAGCGTAGAGGGGAATAATTCACCCCTCCACTTT
NA	TRBV24-1	NA	14	TRBJ2-1	CATSRVSPYNEQFF	TGTGCCACCTCCAGGGTCAGCCCTTACAATGAGCAGTTCTTC
TRBD1	TRBV18	NA	15	TRBJ2-1	CASSPGQGSYNEQFF	TGTGCCAGCTCACCGGGACAGGGGTCCTACAATGAGCAGTTCTTC
TRBD1	TRBV30	NA	15	TRBJ1-5	CAWSGLGQSHQPQHF	TGTGCCTGGAGTGGCCTGGGACAGAGCCATCAGCCCCAGCATTTT
NA	TRBV2	NA	13	TRBJ1-2	CASSRSRDYGYTF	TGTGCCAGCAGCAGGTCAAGGGACTATGGCTACACCTTC
NA	TRBV27	NA	16	TRBJ2-4	CASSSQQALAKNIQYF	TGTGCCAGCAGTTCCCAACAGGCCCTAGCCAAAAACATTCAGTACTTC
NA	TRBV15	NA	13	TRBJ1-2	CATVAQGQSGYTF	TGTGCCACCGTGGCGCAGGGACAATCTGGCTACACCTTC
NA	TRBV6-2/TRBV6-3	NA	11	TRBJ2-7	CASSYSTEQYF	TGTGCCAGCAGTTACTCGACGGAACAGTACTTC
TRBD1	TRBV4-1	once	16	TRBJ2-7	CASSQAGTGNSYEQYF	TGCGCCAGCAGCCAAGCGGGGACAGGGAACTCCTACGAGCAGTACTTC
TRBD1	TRBV5-1	NA	15	TRBJ1-5	CASSPGQGGNQPQHF	TGCGCCAGCAGCCCGGGACAGGGGGGGAATCAGCCCCAGCATTTT
NA	TRBV18	NA	14	TRBJ1-1	CASSPGQTNTEAFF	TGTGCCAGCTCACCAGGGCAAACGAACACTGAAGCTTTCTTT
NA	TRBV9	few	16	TRBJ1-1	CASSVDSWGGRTEAFF	TGTGCCAGCAGCGTGGATTCATGGGGGGGCCGGACTGAAGCTTTCTTT
NA	TRBV6-2/TRBV6-3	NA	13	TRBJ1-1	CASSPAWGNEAFF	TGTGCCAGCAGTCCCGCTTGGGGTAATGAAGCTTTCTTT
TRBD1	TRBV24-1	NA	17	TRBJ1-5	CATSDSTGTGVGQPQHF	TGTGCCACCAGTGATTCGACCGGGACAGGGGTGGGTCAGCCCCAGCATTTT
TRBD1	TRBV7-9	NA	19	TRBJ1-5	CASSLGDRGGDYSNQPQHF	TGTGCCAGCAGCTTAGGAGACAGGGGGGGCGATTATAGCAATCAGCCCCAGCATTTT
NA	TRBV11-2	NA	14	TRBJ1-2	CASSLRQVNYGYTF	TGTGCCAGCAGCCTCAGACAGGTTAACTATGGCTACACCTTC
NA	TRBV3-1/TRBV3-2	NA	13	TRBJ2-5	CASRQSRQETQYF	TGTGCCAGCAGACAGTCCCGACAAGAGACCCAGTACTTC
NA	TRBV5-4	NA	13	TRBJ1-2	CASSPGTVGGYTF	TGTGCCAGCAGCCCGGGGACTGTCGGTGGCTACACCTTC
TRBD1	TRBV5-6	NA	14	TRBJ1-4	CASSLARQGEKLFF	TGTGCCAGCAGCTTGGCGAGACAGGGAGAAAAACTGTTTTTT
NA	TRBV12-3/TRBV12-4	NA	12	TRBJ1-5	CASGQQWGAQHF	TGTGCCAGCGGACAACAATGGGGGGCCCAGCATTTT
NA	TRBV7-9	NA	14	TRBJ2-1	CASSHPSRDNEQFF	TGTGCCAGCAGCCATCCGTCTCGAGACAATGAGCAGTTCTTC
NA	TRBV7-2	NA	13	TRBJ1-3	CASRPGSGNTIYF	TGTGCCAGCAGACCCGGCTCTGGAAACACCATATATTTT
NA	TRBV29-1	NA	13	TRBJ1-1	CSVVWYMNTEAFF	TGCAGCGTTGTTTGGTATATGAACACTGAAGCTTTCTTT
NA	TRBV19	NA	14	TRBJ1-2	CASSIEWTDYGYTF	TGTGCCAGTAGTATAGAATGGACAGACTATGGCTACACCTTC
NA	TRBV5-6	NA	15	TRBJ1-3	CASSQDSFSGNTIYF	TGTGCCAGCAGCCAAGACTCTTTCTCTGGAAACACCATATATTTT
NA	TRBV6-2/TRBV6-3	NA	11	TRBJ1-1	CASGLGAEAFF	TGTGCCAGCGGCCTGGGCGCTGAAGCTTTCTTT
TRBD2	TRBV9	NA	17	TRBJ2-4	CASSVEGAGGSQNIQYF	TGTGCCAGCAGCGTAGAGGGAGCGGGGGGCTCCCAAAACATTCAGTACTTC
TRBD1	TRBV2	NA	13	TRBJ1-2	CASSRGQDYGYTF	TGTGCCAGCAGTCGGGGACAGGACTATGGCTACACCTTC
TRBD1	TRBV7-3	NA	14	TRBJ2-2	CASSSGTGTGELFF	TGTGCCAGCAGCTCTGGGACAGGGACCGGGGAGCTGTTTTTT
TRBD1	TRBV7-9	NA	13	TRBJ2-7	CASKPGGEWEQYF	TGTGCCAGCAAGCCAGGGGGCGAGTGGGAGCAGTACTTC
TRBD1	TRBV6-5	NA	15	TRBJ2-7	CASSYSRQGPYEQYF	TGTGCCAGCAGTTACTCGAGACAGGGGCCCTACGAGCAGTACTTC
NA	TRBV6-5	NA	16	TRBJ2-1	CASSYTIGTSSNEQFF	TGTGCCAGCAGTTACACCATCGGGACTTCCTCCAATGAGCAGTTCTTC
TRBD1	TRBV6-6	NA	15	TRBJ1-5	CACKTGIYSNQPQHF	TGTGCCTGCAAGACAGGGATTTATAGCAATCAGCCCCAGCATTTT
NA	TRBV9	NA	18	TRBJ2-1	CASSAWGGRIPSYNEQFF	TGTGCCAGCAGCGCCTGGGGGGGCCGTATACCGTCCTACAATGAGCAGTTCTTC
TRBD1	TRBV6-5	NA	12	TRBJ2-7	CASSRDRYEQYF	TGTGCCAGCAGTCGGGACAGATACGAGCAGTACTTC
TRBD1	TRBV19	NA	14	TRBJ1-1	CASSAPTGYTEAFF	TGTGCCAGTAGTGCGCCGACAGGGTACACTGAAGCTTTCTTT
NA	TRBV27	NA	16	TRBJ1-6	CASRIQGLLTNSPLHF	TGTGCCAGCAGAATACAGGGTCTCCTCACTAATTCACCCCTCCACTTT
TRBD1	TRBV6-5	NA	14	TRBJ2-1	CASSQIGQGSEQFF	TGTGCCAGCAGCCAAATCGGACAGGGGTCTGAGCAGTTCTTC
NA	TRBV7-2	NA	14	TRBJ1-5	CASSLVGTNQPQHF	TGTGCCAGCAGCTTAGTTGGGACTAATCAGCCCCAGCATTTT
TRBD1	TRBV7-2	NA	15	TRBJ2-7	CASSLTTGSYYEQYF	TGTGCCAGCAGCTTAACGACAGGGTCCTACTACGAGCAGTACTTC
NA	TRBV30	NA	15	TRBJ1-5	CAWSVGRNSNQPQHF	TGTGCCTGGAGTGTAGGTCGGAATAGCAATCAGCCCCAGCATTTT
TRBD1	TRBV12-3/TRBV12-4	NA	13	TRBJ1-2	CASSQTGVYGYTF	TGTGCCAGCTCCCAAACAGGGGTTTATGGCTACACCTTC
NA	TRBV5-4	once	15	TRBJ1-1	CASSLDPRGRTEAFF	TGTGCCAGCAGCTTGGATCCCAGGGGCAGAACTGAAGCTTTCTTT
NA	TRBV19	NA	12	TRBJ1-1	CASSITNTEAFF	TGTGCCAGTAGTATCACGAACACTGAAGCTTTCTTT
TRBD2	TRBV7-2	few	16	TRBJ2-7	CASSSASGGGYYEQYF	TGTGCCAGCAGCTCGGCGAGCGGGGGGGGCTACTACGAGCAGTACTTC
NA	TRBV6-6	NA	16	TRBJ1-5	CASSSFGQLGNQPQHF	TGTGCCAGCAGTTCCTTCGGACAGCTCGGCAATCAGCCCCAGCATTTT
NA	TRBV7-3	NA	15	TRBJ1-3	CASSLDTLSGNTIYF	TGTGCCAGCAGCTTAGACACCCTCTCTGGAAACACCATATATTTT
NA	TRBV4-1	NA	14	TRBJ1-1	CASSHLDGNTEAFF	TGCGCCAGCAGCCACCTAGACGGGAACACTGAAGCTTTCTTT
NA	TRBV19	NA	18	TRBJ1-5	CASRNLRQESWDNQPQHF	TGTGCCAGTAGAAACCTTCGACAGGAGAGTTGGGACAATCAGCCCCAGCATTTT
NA	TRBV2	NA	14	TRBJ1-5	CATQGGGGNQPQHF	TGTGCCACCCAAGGGGGAGGGGGAAATCAGCCCCAGCATTTT
TRBD1	TRBV15	once	17	TRBJ1-1	CATSRDRGQGLNTEAFF	TGTGCCACCAGCAGAGATAGGGGACAGGGTCTAAACACTGAAGCTTTCTTT